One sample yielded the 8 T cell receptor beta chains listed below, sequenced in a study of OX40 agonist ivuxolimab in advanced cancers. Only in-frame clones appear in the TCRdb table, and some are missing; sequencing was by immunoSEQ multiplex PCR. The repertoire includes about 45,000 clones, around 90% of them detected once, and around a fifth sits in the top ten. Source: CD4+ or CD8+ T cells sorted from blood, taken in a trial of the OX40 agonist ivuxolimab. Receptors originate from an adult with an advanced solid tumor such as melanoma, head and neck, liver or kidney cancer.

The CDR3 DNA sequence: TGTGCCAGCCGACAGGGGTTCAATCAGCCCCAGCATTTT. This translates into CASRQGFNQPQHF. The chain has TRBV6-5 and TRBJ1-5, with TRBD1 matching 8 bases. Trimming took 8 bases from V and 3 from J; bases not matched to a gene: 3. Germline V CDR1 and CDR2: MNHEY, SVGAGI. This CDR3 region has 13 residues.

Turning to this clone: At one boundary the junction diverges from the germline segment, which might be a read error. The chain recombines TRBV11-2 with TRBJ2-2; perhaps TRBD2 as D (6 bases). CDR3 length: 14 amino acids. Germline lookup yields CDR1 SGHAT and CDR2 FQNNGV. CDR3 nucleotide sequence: TGTGCCGGCAGTCACACTGGGACTCTAAGGGAGCTGTTTTTT. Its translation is CAGSHTGTLRELFF. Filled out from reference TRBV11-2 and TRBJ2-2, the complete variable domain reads EAGVAQSPRYKIIEKRQSVAFWCNPISGHATLYWYQQILGQGPKLLIQFQNNGVVDDSQLPKDRFSAERLKGVDSTLKIQPAKLEDSAVYLCAGSHTGTLRELFFGEGSRLTVL.

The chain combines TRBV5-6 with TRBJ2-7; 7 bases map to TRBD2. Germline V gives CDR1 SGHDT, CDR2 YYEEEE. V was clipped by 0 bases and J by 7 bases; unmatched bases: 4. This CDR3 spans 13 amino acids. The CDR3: CASSLGLAWEQYF. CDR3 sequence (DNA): TGTGCCAGCAGCTTGGGACTAGCTTGGGAGCAGTACTTC. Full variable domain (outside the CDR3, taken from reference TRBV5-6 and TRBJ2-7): DAGVTQSPTHLIKTRGQQVTLRCSPKSGHDTVSWYQQALGQGPQFIFQYYEEEERQRGNFPDRFSGHQFPNYSSELNVNALLLGDSALYLCASSLGLAWEQYFGPGTRLTVT.

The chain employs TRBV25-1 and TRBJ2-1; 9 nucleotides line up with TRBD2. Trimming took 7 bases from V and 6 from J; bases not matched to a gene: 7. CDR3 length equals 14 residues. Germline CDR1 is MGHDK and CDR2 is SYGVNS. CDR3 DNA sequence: TGTGCCAGCATCTCGCGGGGGGGTGTCAATGAGCAGTTCTTC. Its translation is CASISRGGVNEQFF.

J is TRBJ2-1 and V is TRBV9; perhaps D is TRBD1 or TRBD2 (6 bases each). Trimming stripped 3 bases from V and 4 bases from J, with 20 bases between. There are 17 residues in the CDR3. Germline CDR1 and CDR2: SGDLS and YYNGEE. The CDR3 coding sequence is TGTGCCAGCAGCGGGCCCGGTTGGGGGGCCGTATACAATGAGCAGTTCTTC. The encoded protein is CASSGPGWGAVYNEQFF.

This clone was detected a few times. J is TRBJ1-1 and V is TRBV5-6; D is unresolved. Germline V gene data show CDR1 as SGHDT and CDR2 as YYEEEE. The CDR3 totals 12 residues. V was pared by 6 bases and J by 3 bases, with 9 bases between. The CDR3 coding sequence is TGTGCCAGCACCCTCTTGGACACTGAAGCTTTCTTT. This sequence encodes CASTLLDTEAFF.

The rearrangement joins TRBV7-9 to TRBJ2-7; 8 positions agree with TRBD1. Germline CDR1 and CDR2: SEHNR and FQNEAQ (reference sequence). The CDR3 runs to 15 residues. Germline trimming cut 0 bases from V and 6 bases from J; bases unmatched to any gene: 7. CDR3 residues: CASSLAGQGAREQYF. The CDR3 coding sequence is TGTGCCAGCAGCTTAGCGGGGCAGGGGGCTCGCGAGCAGTACTTC. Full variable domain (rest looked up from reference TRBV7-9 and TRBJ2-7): DTGVSQNPRHKITKRGQNVTFRCDPISEHNRLYWYRQTLGQGPEFLTYFQNEAQLEKSRLLSDRFSAERPKGSFSTLEIQRTEQGDSAMYLCASSLAGQGAREQYFGPGTRLTVT.

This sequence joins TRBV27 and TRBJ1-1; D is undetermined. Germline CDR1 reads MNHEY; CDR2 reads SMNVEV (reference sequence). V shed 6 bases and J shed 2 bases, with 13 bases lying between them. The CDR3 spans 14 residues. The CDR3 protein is CASRPGAANTEAFF. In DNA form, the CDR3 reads TGTGCCAGCAGACCGGGAGCAGCCAACACTGAAGCTTTCTTT.